This T cell receptor beta chain came from a study of T cell responses to AZD1222 COVID-19 vaccine. The wider study: Pooling of second doses given at about 4 or about 12 weeks was done.

Overall study results and limits: Repertoires were obtained solely post-peak T cell response. At baseline, just 6 or 7 AZD1222 recipients tested seropositive.

The protocol was immunoSEQ multiplex PCR, while the TCRdb copy is restricted to in-frame clones and leaves out a portion. The table has about 150,000 clones, about 94% seen once; the top ten hold roughly 4%. CDR3 size: 15 residues. CDR1 is MNHEY and CDR2 is SMNVEV in the germline V gene (reference sequence). V lost 5 bases, J lost 7 bases, and 15 bases lay in between. On this clone: Its antigen remains unidentified.

This receptor was identified in an adult in good health. This specimen consisted of peripheral blood, obtained on day 0 of AZD1222 vaccination. The genes are TRBV27 and TRBJ1-6; D is perhaps TRBD1 (6 bases). The CDR3: CASSPRGGGNSPLHF. The CDR3 DNA reads as TGTGCCAGCAGTCCTCGAGGGGGTGGGAATTCACCCCTCCACTTT.